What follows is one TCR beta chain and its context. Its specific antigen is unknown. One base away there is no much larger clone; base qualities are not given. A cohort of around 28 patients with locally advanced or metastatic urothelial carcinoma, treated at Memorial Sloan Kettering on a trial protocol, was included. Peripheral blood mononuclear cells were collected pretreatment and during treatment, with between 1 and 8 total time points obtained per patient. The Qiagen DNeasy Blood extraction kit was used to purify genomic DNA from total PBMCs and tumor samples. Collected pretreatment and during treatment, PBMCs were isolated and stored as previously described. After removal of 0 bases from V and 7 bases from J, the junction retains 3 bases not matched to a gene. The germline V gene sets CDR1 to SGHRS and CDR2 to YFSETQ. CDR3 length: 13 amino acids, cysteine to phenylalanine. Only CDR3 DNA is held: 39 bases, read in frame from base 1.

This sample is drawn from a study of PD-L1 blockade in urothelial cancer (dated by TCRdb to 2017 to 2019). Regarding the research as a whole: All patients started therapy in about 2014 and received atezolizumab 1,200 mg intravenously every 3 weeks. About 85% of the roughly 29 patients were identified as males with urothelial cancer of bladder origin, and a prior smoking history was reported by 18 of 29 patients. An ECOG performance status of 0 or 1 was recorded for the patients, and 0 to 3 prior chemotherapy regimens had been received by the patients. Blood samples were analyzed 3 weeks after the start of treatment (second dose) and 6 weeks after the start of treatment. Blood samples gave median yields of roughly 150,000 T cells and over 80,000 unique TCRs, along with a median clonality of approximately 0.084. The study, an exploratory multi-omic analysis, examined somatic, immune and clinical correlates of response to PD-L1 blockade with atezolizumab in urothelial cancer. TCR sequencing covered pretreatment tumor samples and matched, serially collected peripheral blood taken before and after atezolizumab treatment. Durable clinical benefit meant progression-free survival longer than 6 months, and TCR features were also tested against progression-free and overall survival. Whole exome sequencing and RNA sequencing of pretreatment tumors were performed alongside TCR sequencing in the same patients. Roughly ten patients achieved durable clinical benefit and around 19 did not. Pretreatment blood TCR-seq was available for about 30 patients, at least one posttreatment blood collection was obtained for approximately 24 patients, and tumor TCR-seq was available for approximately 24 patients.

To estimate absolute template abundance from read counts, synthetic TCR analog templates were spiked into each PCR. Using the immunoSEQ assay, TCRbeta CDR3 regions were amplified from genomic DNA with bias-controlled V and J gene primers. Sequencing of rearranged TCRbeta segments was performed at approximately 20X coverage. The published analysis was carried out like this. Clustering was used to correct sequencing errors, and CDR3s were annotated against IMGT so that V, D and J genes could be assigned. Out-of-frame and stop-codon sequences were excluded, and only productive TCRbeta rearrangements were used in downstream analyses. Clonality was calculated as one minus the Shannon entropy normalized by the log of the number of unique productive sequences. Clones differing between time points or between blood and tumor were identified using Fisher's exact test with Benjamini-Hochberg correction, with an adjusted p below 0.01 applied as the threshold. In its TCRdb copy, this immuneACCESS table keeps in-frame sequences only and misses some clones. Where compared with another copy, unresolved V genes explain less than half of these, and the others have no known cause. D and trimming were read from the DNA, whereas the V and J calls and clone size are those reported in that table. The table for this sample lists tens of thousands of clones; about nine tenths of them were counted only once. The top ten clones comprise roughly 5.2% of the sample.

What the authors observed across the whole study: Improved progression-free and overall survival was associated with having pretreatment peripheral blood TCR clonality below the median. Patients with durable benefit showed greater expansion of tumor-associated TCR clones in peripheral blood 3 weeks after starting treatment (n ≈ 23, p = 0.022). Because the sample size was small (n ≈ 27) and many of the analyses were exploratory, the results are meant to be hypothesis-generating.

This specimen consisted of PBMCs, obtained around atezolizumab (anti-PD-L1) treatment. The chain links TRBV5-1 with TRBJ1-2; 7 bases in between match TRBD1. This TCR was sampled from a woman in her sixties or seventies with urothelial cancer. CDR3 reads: CASSLETGSGYTF. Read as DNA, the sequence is TGCGCCAGCAGCTTGGAGACAGGGTCTGGCTACACCTTC.